The 32 T cell receptor beta chains presented below share a single source sample, sequenced in a study of CXCR3-negative and CXCR3-positive naive CD8 T cells. TRB cDNA was prepared as libraries by UMI-labeled 5' RACE. Reprocessing the 5' RACE reads, TCRdb reports a single entry for every CDR3 protein and omits DNA. In total, the table holds tens of thousands of distinct CDR3 sequences. The material sequenced was memory CD8+ T cells from blood. The source is a human donor in good health. Some clones in this sample may be carry-over from other donors' samples.

J is TRBJ1-2 and V is TRBV7-9; without DNA, the TCRdb call of TRBD1 cannot be checked. CDR1 and CDR2 from the germline V gene are SEHNR and FQNEAQ (reference sequence). CDR3 length: 14 residues. CDR3 sequence reads: CASSLVPAPYGYTF.

The J gene is TRBJ2-5, the V gene TRBV20-1. The CDR3 loop spans 14 amino acids. Germline assignment: CDR1 DFQATT and CDR2 SNEGSKA (reference sequence). CDR3 sequence: CSARPDWAQETQYF.

V gene TRBV5-1 combines with J gene TRBJ2-1. Germline V CDR1 and CDR2: SGHRS, YFSETQ. The CDR3 is 14 residues long. CDR3 sequence: CASSLVRSYNEQFF.

V is TRBV20-1 and J is TRBJ2-3; with no DNA, the TCRdb D assignment of TRBD1 cannot be verified. This CDR3 has 13 residues. Germline assignment: CDR1 DFQATT and CDR2 SNEGSKA (reference sequence). CDR3 sequence: CSAPTGSTDTQYF.

The CDR3 spells CASSVLSGPGELFF. The chain combines TRBV5-1 with TRBJ2-2; there is no DNA to check the TCRdb D call of TRBD1. CDR3 length: 14 residues. The germline CDR1 and CDR2 sequences are SGHRS and YFSETQ. The full variable domain, completed using reference TRBV5-1 and TRBJ2-2, is KAGVTQTPRYLIKTRGQQVTLSCSPISGHRSVSWYQQTPGQGLQFLFEYFSETQRNKGNFPGRFSGRQFSNSRSEMNVSTLELGDSALYLCASSVLSGPGELFFGEGSRLTVL.

This sequence joins TRBV7-6 and TRBJ2-7; TCRdb gives TRBD1 as the D gene, but with no DNA this cannot be confirmed. Germline-derived CDR1 and CDR2 are SGHVS and FNYEAQ. This CDR3 spans 14 amino acids. The CDR3 protein is CASSPRWGSYEQYF.

The chain employs TRBV6-2 or TRBV6-3 and TRBJ2-7. This CDR3 has 12 amino acids. Germline lookup yields CDR1 MNHEY and CDR2 SVGEGT. The CDR3 here is CASIGGSYEQYF.

The chain joins TRBV20-1 to TRBJ2-7; TCRdb designates TRBD1, a call that cannot be tested without DNA. The CDR3 sequence is 17 residues long. From germline, CDR1 is DFQATT and CDR2 SNEGSKA (reference sequence). The CDR3 loop is CSARVLAGGSSSYEQYF.

The chain recombines TRBV5-4 with TRBJ2-1; TCRdb gives TRBD2 as the D gene, but with no DNA this cannot be confirmed. The CDR3 is 19 residues long. Looked up from germline, CDR1 is SGHNT and CDR2 is YYREEE (reference sequence). The CDR3 sequence: CASSLLGLAGAPGYNEQFF.

The rearrangement uses TRBV27 and TRBJ2-7; the D gene TCRdb calls, TRBD1, cannot be checked with no DNA. Germline V gene data show CDR1 as MNHEY and CDR2 as SMNVEV (reference sequence). This CDR3 contains 15 residues. The CDR3 sequence: CASTRGTGISYEQYF.

The rearrangement links TRBV20-1 to TRBJ1-1. The CDR3 length is 14 residues. Germline-derived CDR1 and CDR2 are DFQATT and SNEGSKA (reference sequence). The CDR3 reads CSARESEKEHEAFF.

The V call is TRBV12-3 or TRBV12-4, the J call TRBJ1-2; TCRdb designates TRBD1, a call that cannot be tested without DNA. The CDR3 consists of 14 residues. CDR3 region: CASRPQGAEPGYTF.

V and J are TRBV3-1 and TRBJ2-7; TCRdb names TRBD1, which stays unverified in the absence of DNA. This CDR3 spans 16 amino acids. CDR1 is LGHDT and CDR2 is YNNKEL in the germline V gene (reference sequence). This CDR3 is CASSQEFAGSPYEQYF.

The CDR3 here is CASSLAGDRPYEQYF. The V gene is TRBV7-2, the J gene TRBJ2-7; TCRdb gives TRBD1 as the D gene, but with no DNA this cannot be confirmed. The CDR3 runs 15 residues. Germline CDR1 and CDR2: SGHTA and FQGNSA. Variable domain in full (rest from reference TRBV7-2 and TRBJ2-7): GAGVSQSPSNKVTEKGKDVELRCDPISGHTALYWYRQSLGQGLEFLIYFQGNSAPDKSGLPSDRFSAERTGGSVSTLTIQRTQQEDSAVYLCASSLAGDRPYEQYFGPGTRLTVT.

V usage is TRBV6-2 or TRBV6-3 and J usage is TRBJ2-7. Germline V gives CDR1 MNHEY, CDR2 SVGEGT. The CDR3 is 15 residues long. CDR3 loop: CASSYSGSAAAEQYF.

V gene TRBV6-1 combines with J gene TRBJ2-1; TCRdb designates TRBD2, a call that cannot be tested without DNA. CDR3 size: 15 residues. Germline assignment: CDR1 MNHNS and CDR2 SASEGT. The CDR3 protein is CASSARGEAYNEQFF.

The rearrangement uses TRBV28 and TRBJ1-5; without DNA, the TCRdb call of TRBD1 cannot be checked. The CDR3 totals 15 residues. In germline, CDR1 is MDHEN, CDR2 SYDVKM. The CDR3 region is CASSWGRYSNQPQHF.

This rearrangement joins TRBV9 to TRBJ2-7; the D call of TRBD1 rests on TCRdb alone, since no DNA is present to check it. Germline CDR1 and CDR2: SGDLS and YYNGEE. This CDR3 has 15 amino acids. The CDR3 reads CASSVSSGASYEQYF.

The chain combines TRBV20-1 with TRBJ1-5. The CDR3 contains 16 residues. Germline CDR1 reads DFQATT; CDR2 reads SNEGSKA (reference sequence). CDR3 region: CSARDLYSDSNQPQHF.

J is TRBJ2-2 and V is TRBV6-4; with no DNA, the TCRdb D assignment of TRBD1 cannot be verified. This CDR3 spans 15 amino acids. Germline lookup yields CDR1 MRHNA and CDR2 SNTAGT. CDR3 sequence reads: CASSERGGATGELFF.

The J gene is TRBJ2-3, the V gene TRBV4-1; absent DNA, TCRdb's TRBD1 call cannot be checked. Germline CDR1 MGHRA, CDR2 YSYEKL. The CDR3 runs 19 residues. CDR3 protein: CASSHPGQEQGSSTDTQYF.

The genes are TRBV30 and TRBJ2-7; without DNA, the TCRdb call of TRBD1 cannot be checked. The germline gives CDR1 GTSNPN, CDR2 SVGIG (reference sequence). The CDR3 runs 15 residues. The CDR3: CAWSHGAGGLDEQYF.

V usage is TRBV7-2 and J usage is TRBJ2-4; the TRBD2 assignment by TCRdb is unverifiable without DNA. The germline V gene encodes CDR1 SGHTA and CDR2 FQGNSA. This CDR3 spans 17 amino acids. The CDR3 region is CASSLDVRQGPSNIQYF. The whole variable domain, filled in from reference TRBV7-2 and TRBJ2-4, reads GAGVSQSPSNKVTEKGKDVELRCDPISGHTALYWYRQSLGQGLEFLIYFQGNSAPDKSGLPSDRFSAERTGGSVSTLTIQRTQQEDSAVYLCASSLDVRQGPSNIQYFGAGTRLSVL.

This clonotype shows up as medium-sized by frequency. This chain links TRBV6-2 or TRBV6-3 with TRBJ2-3; TCRdb indicates TRBD1, and absent DNA this call remains unverified. The CDR3 is 14 amino acids. Per the germline V gene, CDR1 is MNHEY and CDR2 is SVGEGT. CDR3 sequence reads: CASSYGTGADTQYF.

The chain employs TRBV6-1 and TRBJ2-3; TCRdb indicates TRBD1, and absent DNA this call remains unverified. CDR1 and CDR2 from the germline V gene are MNHNS and SASEGT. This CDR3 has 15 amino acids. The CDR3 loop reads CASSEWGNPVDTQYF.

The rearrangement uses TRBV4-3 and TRBJ1-5; TCRdb gives TRBD1 as the D gene, but with no DNA this cannot be confirmed. Germline V gene sequence: CDR1 LGHNA, CDR2 YSLEER. The CDR3 sequence is 14 residues long. The CDR3 reads CASSQSSGTQPQHF.

The V and J genes are TRBV20-1 and TRBJ2-7. CDR3 length: 14 residues. CDR1 is DFQATT and CDR2 is SNEGSKA in the germline V gene (reference sequence). The CDR3 here is CSARDPTLDYEQYF.

This chain joins TRBV6-1 and TRBJ2-3; TCRdb's D gene call, TRBD1, goes unchecked for lack of DNA. The germline gives CDR1 MNHNS, CDR2 SASEGT. This CDR3 is built from 17 residues. The CDR3 region is CASSKPGAGADTDTQYF.

V is TRBV12-3 or TRBV12-4 and J is TRBJ2-7; TCRdb's D call, TRBD1, is unchecked because there is no DNA. The CDR3 is made up of 14 amino acids. The CDR3 spells CASRYRQGASEQYF.

The chain recombines TRBV29-1 with TRBJ2-2; TCRdb lists TRBD1, though no DNA is available to test this call. In germline, CDR1 is SQVTM, CDR2 ANQGSEA. The CDR3 consists of 14 residues. This CDR3 reads CSVEKGKNTGELFF.

CDR3 in amino acids: CASTLRRFSSYEQYF. The chain links TRBV6-2 or TRBV6-3 to TRBJ2-7; the D call of TRBD2 rests on TCRdb alone, since no DNA is present to check it. Germline CDR1 is MNHEY and CDR2 is SVGEGT. The CDR3 spans 15 residues.

This chain connects TRBV4-1 to TRBJ1-5; there is no DNA to check the TCRdb D call of TRBD1. Germline V lookup: CDR1 MGHRA, CDR2 YSYEKL. CDR3 length: 19 amino acids. The CDR3 loop reads CASSQGPGTGGSSNQPQHF.